The entry below gives a single T cell receptor (beta chain) sequence along with its context. Its antigen remains unknown. Via MiXCR, TCRdb re-called the 5' RACE reads, giving one row per CDR3 protein. The data show under 850,000 distinct CDR3 sequences, with around 17% seen just once and 15% to 20% held by the top ten. This record belongs to a study of CD8 T cells in ankylosing spondylitis. The study's findings and limits: Ankylosing spondylitis blood seemed to carry a telltale TCR beta motif made of under ten highly homologous variants.

V was pared by 2 bases and J by 2 bases, with 7 bases between. The CDR3 is 14 amino acids. Germline V gene lookup returns CDR1 MNHEY and CDR2 SVGAGI. The J gene is TRBJ2-1, the V gene TRBV6-5; D is unresolved. The sample comprised blood, either unsorted or a sorted T cell fraction (not recorded which). This clonotype was sampled from a male donor with ankylosing spondylitis. The DNA of the CDR3 is TGTGCCAGCAGTTACGCTGCCCCCTACAATGAGCAGTTCTTC. Its protein is CASSYAAPYNEQFF.